Listed below are T cell receptor beta chains from one sample, sequenced in a study of regulatory T cells in long-lasting Graves disease. TCRdb ran MiXCR on the multiplex PCR reads and lists one entry per CDR3 protein. Found here are about 460,000 distinct CDR3 sequences, approximately 15% of them singletons; the top ten hold under 20%. Separately, the same data were catalogued under a study of T cells in Graves' hyperthyroidism and ophthalmopathy.

Sequencing used peripheral blood mononuclear cells (PBMCs), obtained at new diagnosis, from a patient treated with antithyroid drugs. The receptors originated from a woman aged 45-60 years with Graves disease. CDR3s include the opening cysteine and the closing phenylalanine or tryptophan. Each record gives: CDR3 DNA, CDR3 protein, D gene, clone size, V gene, J gene. A D gene is named only where the DNA matches it firmly. Size values are once, few and many counts, or a class for expanded clones, and some rows have none.

CDR3 DNA: TGTGCCAGCAGCTTAGCCAGTAGCGGGAGGCCGAATGAGCAGTTCTTC; CDR3 protein: CASSLASSGRPNEQFF; D gene: TRBD2; clone size: few; V gene: TRBV11-1; J gene: TRBJ2-1
CDR3 DNA: TGTGCCAGCAGTTTTCAAACAGGGGGTACGGGGGAGCTGTTTTTT; CDR3 protein: CASSFQTGGTGELFF; D gene: TRBD1; clone size: once; V gene: TRBV12-3/TRBV12-4; J gene: TRBJ2-2
CDR3 DNA: TGTGCCAGCATGGACAGGGCTACCTACGAGCAGTACTTC; CDR3 protein: CASMDRATYEQYF; D gene: TRBD1; clone size: once; V gene: TRBV27; J gene: TRBJ2-7
CDR3 DNA: TGTGCCAGCAGCACGATGTTAGCGGGGGTCAGCTCCTACAATGAGCAGTTCTTC; CDR3 protein: CASSTMLAGVSSYNEQFF; D gene: TRBD2; clone size: .; V gene: TRBV28; J gene: TRBJ2-1
CDR3 DNA: TGTGCCAGCTGGGGACAGCAAGAGACCCAGTACTTC; CDR3 protein: CASWGQQETQYF; D gene: TRBD1; clone size: many; V gene: TRBV2; J gene: TRBJ2-5
CDR3 DNA: TGTGCCAGCAGCCAAGAGGATTACTTAGCGGGAGACGACAATGAGCAGTTCTTC; CDR3 protein: CASSQEDYLAGDDNEQFF; D gene: TRBD2; clone size: many; V gene: TRBV3-1; J gene: TRBJ2-1
CDR3 DNA: TGTGCCATCAGTTCTCGCACAGATACGCAGTATTTT; CDR3 protein: CAISSRTDTQYF; D gene: .; clone size: .; V gene: TRBV10-3; J gene: TRBJ2-3
CDR3 DNA: TGCGCCAGCAGTGCACAGGGGAGTGCTGAAGCTTTCTTT; CDR3 protein: CASSAQGSAEAFF; D gene: TRBD1; clone size: .; V gene: TRBV10-1; J gene: TRBJ1-1
CDR3 DNA: TGTGCCAGCAGCGTAGTGGGCAGCCCGACTTATGGCTACACCTTC; CDR3 protein: CASSVVGSPTYGYTF; D gene: .; clone size: .; V gene: TRBV9; J gene: TRBJ1-2
CDR3 DNA: TGTGCCAGCAGCCAACAGACAGGGTACTACAATGAGCAGTTCTTC; CDR3 protein: CASSQQTGYYNEQFF; D gene: TRBD1; clone size: many; V gene: TRBV28; J gene: TRBJ2-1
CDR3 DNA: TGTGCCTGGGGACTAGCTGATGGCGAGCAGTACTTC; CDR3 protein: CAWGLADGEQYF; D gene: TRBD2; clone size: many; V gene: TRBV30; J gene: TRBJ2-7
CDR3 DNA: TGCGCCAGCAGCTTGGGCCGACTAATTTCGGAGACCCAGTACTTC; CDR3 protein: CASSLGRLISETQYF; D gene: .; clone size: many; V gene: TRBV5-1; J gene: TRBJ2-5
CDR3 DNA: TGTGCCAGCAGACTCGGACAGGCCGACTATGGCTACACCTTC; CDR3 protein: CASRLGQADYGYTF; D gene: TRBD1; clone size: many; V gene: TRBV12-3/TRBV12-4; J gene: TRBJ1-2
CDR3 DNA: TGTGCCATCAGCGAACCCCCGGGACAGGCCTACAATGAGCAGTTCTTC; CDR3 protein: CAISEPPGQAYNEQFF; D gene: TRBD1; clone size: few; V gene: TRBV10-3; J gene: TRBJ2-1
CDR3 DNA: TGTGCCAGCAGCTCAAGAGGACATCTCAACTATGGCTACACCTTC; CDR3 protein: CASSSRGHLNYGYTF; D gene: .; clone size: .; V gene: TRBV6-2/TRBV6-3; J gene: TRBJ1-2
CDR3 DNA: TGCGCCAGCAGCTTGGCCAATCAGCGGAGGACCTACAATGAGCAGTTCTTC; CDR3 protein: CASSLANQRRTYNEQFF; D gene: .; clone size: many; V gene: TRBV5-1; J gene: TRBJ2-1
CDR3 DNA: TGTGCTAGTGGTTCCGGTGATACGCAGTATTTT; CDR3 protein: CASGSGDTQYF; D gene: .; clone size: many; V gene: TRBV12-5; J gene: TRBJ2-3
CDR3 DNA: TGCAGTGCTATTCGGACTAGCGTAGATCAAGAGACCCAGTACTTC; CDR3 protein: CSAIRTSVDQETQYF; D gene: TRBD2; clone size: few; V gene: TRBV20-1; J gene: TRBJ2-5
CDR3 DNA: TGTGCCAGCAGCACTGGGGCTAGCGGGAGTGACGAGCAGTACTTC; CDR3 protein: CASSTGASGSDEQYF; D gene: TRBD2; clone size: few; V gene: TRBV28; J gene: TRBJ2-7
CDR3 DNA: TGTGCCAGCTCACCACCGGATCTCGATACCGAGCAGTACTTC; CDR3 protein: CASSPPDLDTEQYF; D gene: .; clone size: many; V gene: TRBV18; J gene: TRBJ2-7
CDR3 DNA: TGTGCCAGCAGGGGATTAGAGGTAGATACGCAGTATTTT; CDR3 protein: CASRGLEVDTQYF; D gene: .; clone size: many; V gene: TRBV2; J gene: TRBJ2-3
CDR3 DNA: TGTGCCAGCAGCCCGGGACGATGGTATGGCTACACCTTC; CDR3 protein: CASSPGRWYGYTF; D gene: .; clone size: few; V gene: TRBV28; J gene: TRBJ1-2
CDR3 DNA: TGTGCCAGCAGTTTACTGGGGACAGGGGGCGCGTACGAGCAGTACTTC; CDR3 protein: CASSLLGTGGAYEQYF; D gene: TRBD1; clone size: many; V gene: TRBV28; J gene: TRBJ2-7
CDR3 DNA: TGTGCCAGCATTTCCGGACAGTCTCCTTACTTGATCTCTGGAAACACCATATATTTT; CDR3 protein: CASISGQSPYLISGNTIYF; D gene: .; clone size: many; V gene: TRBV12-3/TRBV12-4; J gene: TRBJ1-3
CDR3 DNA: TGTGCCAGCACCCCACCACCCGGACAGGGCAGGTTGAATGAGCAGTTCTTC; CDR3 protein: CASTPPPGQGRLNEQFF; D gene: TRBD1; clone size: many; V gene: TRBV28; J gene: TRBJ2-1
CDR3 DNA: TGTGCCGCACGACCACAGGGAGCAGGGGCCAACGTCCTGACTTTC; CDR3 protein: CAARPQGAGANVLTF; D gene: .; clone size: .; V gene: TRBV28; J gene: TRBJ2-6
CDR3 DNA: TGTGCCATCAGTGAGCCCAGCCTAACAGGGATCGAAGAGACCCAGTACTTC; CDR3 protein: CAISEPSLTGIEETQYF; D gene: .; clone size: .; V gene: TRBV10-3; J gene: TRBJ2-5
CDR3 DNA: TGTGCCAGCAGTCGGGACAGCTCTAACTATGGCTACACCTTC; CDR3 protein: CASSRDSSNYGYTF; D gene: TRBD1; clone size: many; V gene: TRBV6-4; J gene: TRBJ1-2
CDR3 DNA: TGCGCCAGCAGAAGCACGAGCGGGAGAATCAACGAGCAGTACTTC; CDR3 protein: CASRSTSGRINEQYF; D gene: TRBD2; clone size: .; V gene: TRBV10-2; J gene: TRBJ2-7